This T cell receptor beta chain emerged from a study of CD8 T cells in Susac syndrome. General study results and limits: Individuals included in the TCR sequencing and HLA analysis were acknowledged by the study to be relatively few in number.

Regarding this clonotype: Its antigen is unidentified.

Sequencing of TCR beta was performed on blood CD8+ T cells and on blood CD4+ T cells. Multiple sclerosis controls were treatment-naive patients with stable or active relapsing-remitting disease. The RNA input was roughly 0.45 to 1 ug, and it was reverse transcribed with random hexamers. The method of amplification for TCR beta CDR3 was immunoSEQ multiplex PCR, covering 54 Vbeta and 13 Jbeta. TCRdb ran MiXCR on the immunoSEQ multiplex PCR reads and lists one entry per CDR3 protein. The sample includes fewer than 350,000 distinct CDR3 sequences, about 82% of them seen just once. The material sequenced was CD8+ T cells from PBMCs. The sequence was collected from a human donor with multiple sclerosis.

The CDR3 DNA sequence: TGCAGTGCTAGCTACCGAAATCAGCCCCAGCATTTT. Translating it yields CSASYRNQPQHF. V gene TRBV20-1 combines with J gene TRBJ1-5; D not certain. The germline V and J ends were trimmed by 3 bases and 4 bases, with 7 bases remaining between them. Germline V CDR1 and CDR2: DFQATT, SNEGSKA (reference sequence). This CDR3 has 12 residues.